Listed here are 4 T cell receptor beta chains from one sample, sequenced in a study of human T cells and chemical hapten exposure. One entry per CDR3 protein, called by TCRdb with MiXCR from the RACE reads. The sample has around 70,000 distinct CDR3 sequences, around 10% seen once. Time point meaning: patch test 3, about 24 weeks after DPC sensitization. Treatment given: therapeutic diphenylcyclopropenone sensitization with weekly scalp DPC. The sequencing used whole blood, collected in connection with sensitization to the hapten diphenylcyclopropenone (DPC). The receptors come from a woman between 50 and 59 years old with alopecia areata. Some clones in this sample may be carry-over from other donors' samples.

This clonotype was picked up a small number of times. CDR3 nucleotide sequence: TGTGCCAGCAGCTTCCCGGGGGGACTGTGGGGCACAGATACGCAGTATTTT. Translation gives CASSFPGGLWGTDTQYF. This rearrangement joins TRBV7-2 to TRBJ2-3; 7 bases map to TRBD2. Germline loops: CDR1 SGHTA, CDR2 FQGNSA. Trimming took 3 bases from V and 1 from J; bases not matched to a gene: 10. There are 17 residues in the CDR3.

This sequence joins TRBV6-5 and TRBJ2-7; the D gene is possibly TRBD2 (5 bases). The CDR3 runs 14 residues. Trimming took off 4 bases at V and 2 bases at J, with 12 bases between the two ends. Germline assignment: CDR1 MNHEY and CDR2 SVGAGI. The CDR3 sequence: CASSSPLEAYEQYF. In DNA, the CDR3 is TGTGCCAGCAGTTCCCCCTTGGAGGCCTACGAGCAGTACTTC.

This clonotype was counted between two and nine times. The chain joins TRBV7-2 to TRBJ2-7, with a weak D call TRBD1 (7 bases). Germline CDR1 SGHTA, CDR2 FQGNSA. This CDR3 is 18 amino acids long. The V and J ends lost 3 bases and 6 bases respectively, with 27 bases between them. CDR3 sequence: CASSFSPWGFSGGREQYF. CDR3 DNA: TGTGCCAGCAGCTTTTCCCCCTGGGGCTTTTCAGGGGGGCGCGAGCAGTACTTC.

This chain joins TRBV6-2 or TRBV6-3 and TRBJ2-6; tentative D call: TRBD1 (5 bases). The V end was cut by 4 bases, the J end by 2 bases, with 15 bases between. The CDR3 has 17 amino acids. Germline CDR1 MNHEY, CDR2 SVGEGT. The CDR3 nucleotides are TGTGCCAGCAGTTCGGCAGGGTACCCGCCTGGGGCCAACGTCCTGACTTTC. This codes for CASSSAGYPPGANVLTF.